The clone carrying this TCR beta chain was observed at least ten times. The V gene's germline CDR1 is SEHNR and CDR2 FQNEAQ (reference sequence). This CDR3 comprises 14 residues. The V and J ends lost 4 bases and 5 bases respectively, with 13 bases between them. The TCR beta CDR3 regions underwent amplification using RNA transcripts as the source. Carried out on the TCR CDR3, a first-round RT-PCR used the HTBI primer set. TCRdb re-called the multiplex PCR reads through MiXCR, storing one row per CDR3 protein. The repertoire holds 350,000 to 400,000 distinct CDR3 sequences, with roughly 14% as singletons. The data originate from a study of T cells in Graves' hyperthyroidism and ophthalmopathy.

The gene calls are TRBV7-9 and TRBJ2-3; weak D call: TRBD2 (5 bases). This clonotype was obtained from a woman between 55 and 75 years old with Graves' hyperthyroidism. Sequences were obtained from blood. CDR3 DNA sequence: TGTGCCAGCAGCTCACCGGGGAGAGGAGATACGCAGTATTTT. Protein product: CASSSPGRGDTQYF.